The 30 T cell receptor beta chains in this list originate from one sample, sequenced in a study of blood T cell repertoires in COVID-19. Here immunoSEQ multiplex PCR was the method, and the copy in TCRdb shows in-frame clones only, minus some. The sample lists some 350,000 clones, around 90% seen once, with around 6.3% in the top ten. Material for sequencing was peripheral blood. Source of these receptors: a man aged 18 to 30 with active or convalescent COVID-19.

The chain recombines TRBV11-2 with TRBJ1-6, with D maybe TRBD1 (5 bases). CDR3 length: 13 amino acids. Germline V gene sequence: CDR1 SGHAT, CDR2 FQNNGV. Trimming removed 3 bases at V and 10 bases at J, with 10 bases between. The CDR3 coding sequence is TGTGCCAGCAGCTTCCAGGGTGAATCACCCCTCCACTTT. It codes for CASSFQGESPLHF. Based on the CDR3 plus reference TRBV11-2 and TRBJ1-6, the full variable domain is EAGVAQSPRYKIIEKRQSVAFWCNPISGHATLYWYQQILGQGPKLLIQFQNNGVVDDSQLPKDRFSAERLKGVDSTLKIQPAKLEDSAVYLCASSFQGESPLHFGNGTRLTVT.

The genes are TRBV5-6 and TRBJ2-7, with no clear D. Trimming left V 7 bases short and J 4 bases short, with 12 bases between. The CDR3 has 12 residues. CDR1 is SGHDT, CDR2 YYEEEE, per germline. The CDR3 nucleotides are TGTGCCAGCGGAGACTTGAATTACGAGCAGTACTTC. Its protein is CASGDLNYEQYF.

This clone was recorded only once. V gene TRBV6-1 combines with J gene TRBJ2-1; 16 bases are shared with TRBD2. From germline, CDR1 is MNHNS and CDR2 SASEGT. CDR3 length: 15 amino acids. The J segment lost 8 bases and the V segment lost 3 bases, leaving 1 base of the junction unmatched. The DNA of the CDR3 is TGTGCCAGCAGTGAGGGGACTAGCGGGAGGGATGAGCAGTTCTTC. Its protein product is CASSEGTSGRDEQFF.

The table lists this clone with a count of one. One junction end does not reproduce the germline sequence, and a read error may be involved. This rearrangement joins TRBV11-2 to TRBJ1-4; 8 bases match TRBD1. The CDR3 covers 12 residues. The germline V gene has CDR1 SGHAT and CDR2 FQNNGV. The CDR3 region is CASSLDSGQGSF. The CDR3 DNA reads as TGTGCCAGCAGCTTAGACTCTGGACAGGGTAGTTTT. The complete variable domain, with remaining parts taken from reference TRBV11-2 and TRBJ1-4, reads EAGVAQSPRYKIIEKRQSVAFWCNPISGHATLYWYQQILGQGPKLLIQFQNNGVVDDSQLPKDRFSAERLKGVDSTLKIQPAKLEDSAVYLCASSLDSGQGSFGSGTQLSVL.

The CDR3: CASRLRQGYEQYF. In DNA, the CDR3 is TGTGCCAGCAGGCTAAGACAGGGGTACGAGCAGTACTTC. The V call is TRBV6-5, the J call TRBJ2-7, with 8 bases that match TRBD1. The junction had 5 bases not matched to a gene; V was cut back by 6 bases and J by 4 bases. The germline gives CDR1 MNHEY, CDR2 SVGAGI. This CDR3 comprises 13 residues.

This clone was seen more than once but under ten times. The DNA for the CDR3 is TGTGCCAGCAGCCCCTCCGGGACAGGGACCCTCGAGCAGTACTTC. Its translation: CASSPSGTGTLEQYF. This chain uses TRBV7-6 with TRBJ2-7; 9 bases map to TRBD1. Unmatched junction bases numbered 11, after V lost 5 bases and J lost 6 bases. The CDR3 spans 15 residues. Germline V gene lookup returns CDR1 SGHVS and CDR2 FNYEAQ.

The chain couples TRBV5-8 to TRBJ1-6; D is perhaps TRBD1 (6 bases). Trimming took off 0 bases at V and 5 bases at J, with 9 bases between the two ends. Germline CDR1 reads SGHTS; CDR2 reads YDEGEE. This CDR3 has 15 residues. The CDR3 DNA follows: TGTGCCAGCAGCTTGGTTTCAGGGGATAATTCACCCCTCCACTTT. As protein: CASSLVSGDNSPLHF.

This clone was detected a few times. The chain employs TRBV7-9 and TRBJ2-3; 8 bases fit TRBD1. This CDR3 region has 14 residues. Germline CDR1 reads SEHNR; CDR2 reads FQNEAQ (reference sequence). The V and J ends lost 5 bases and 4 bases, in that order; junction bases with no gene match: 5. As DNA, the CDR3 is TGTGCCAGCAGCGCAGGGGGCGGAGCAGATACGCAGTATTTT. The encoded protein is CASSAGGGADTQYF. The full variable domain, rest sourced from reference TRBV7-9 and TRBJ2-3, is DTGVSQNPRHKITKRGQNVTFRCDPISEHNRLYWYRQTLGQGPEFLTYFQNEAQLEKSRLLSDRFSAERPKGSFSTLEIQRTEQGDSAMYLCASSAGGGADTQYFGPGTRLTVL.

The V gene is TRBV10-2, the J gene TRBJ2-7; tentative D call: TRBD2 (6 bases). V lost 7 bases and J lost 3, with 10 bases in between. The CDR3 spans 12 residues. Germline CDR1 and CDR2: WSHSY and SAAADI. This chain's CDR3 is CASTGSNYEQYF. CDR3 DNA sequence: TGCGCCAGCACCGGGAGTAACTACGAGCAGTACTTC.

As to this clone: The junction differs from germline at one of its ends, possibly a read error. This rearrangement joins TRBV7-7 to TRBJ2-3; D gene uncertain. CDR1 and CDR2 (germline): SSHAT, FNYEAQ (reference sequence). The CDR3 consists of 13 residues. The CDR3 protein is CASSLIRADTQYF. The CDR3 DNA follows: TGTGCTAGCAGCTTAATCCGAGCAGATACGCAGTATTTT.

As DNA, the CDR3 is TGTGCCAGCAGAGCGGACAGCCCCCTTGGCTACACCTTC. This codes for CASRADSPLGYTF. The chain couples TRBV6-1 to TRBJ1-2; TRBD1 is a possible D gene (6 bases). The CDR3 spans 13 residues. Germline V CDR1 and CDR2: MNHNS, SASEGT. Trimming stripped 6 bases from V and 7 bases from J, with 15 bases between.

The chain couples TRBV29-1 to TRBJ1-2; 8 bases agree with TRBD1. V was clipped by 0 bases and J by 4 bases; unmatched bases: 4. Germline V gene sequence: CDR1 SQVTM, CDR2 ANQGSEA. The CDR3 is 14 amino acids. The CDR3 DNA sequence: TGCAGCGTTGAAGACAGGGGGCGAGGCTATGGCTACACCTTC. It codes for CSVEDRGRGYGYTF.

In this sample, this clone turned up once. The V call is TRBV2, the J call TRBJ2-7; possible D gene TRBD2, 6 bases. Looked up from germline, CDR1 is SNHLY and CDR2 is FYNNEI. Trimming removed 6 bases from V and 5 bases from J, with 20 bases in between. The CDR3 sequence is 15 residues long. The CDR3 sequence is CASSSSGRRLDEQYF. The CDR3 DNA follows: TGTGCCAGCAGCTCATCGGGGAGGAGGCTCGACGAGCAGTACTTC.

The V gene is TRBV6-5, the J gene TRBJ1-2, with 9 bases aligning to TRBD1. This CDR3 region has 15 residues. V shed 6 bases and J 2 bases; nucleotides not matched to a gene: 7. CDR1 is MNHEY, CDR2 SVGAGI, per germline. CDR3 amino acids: CASRVTGTGNYGYTF. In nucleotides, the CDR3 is TGTGCCAGCAGAGTAACCGGGACAGGGAACTATGGCTACACCTTC.

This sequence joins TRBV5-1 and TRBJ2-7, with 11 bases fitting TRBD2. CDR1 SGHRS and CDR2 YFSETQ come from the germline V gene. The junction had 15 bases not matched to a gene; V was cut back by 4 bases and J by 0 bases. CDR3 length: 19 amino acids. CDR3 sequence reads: CASSKLAGAGLWASYEQYF. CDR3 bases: TGCGCCAGCAGCAAACTAGCGGGGGCGGGATTGTGGGCCTCCTACGAGCAGTACTTC.

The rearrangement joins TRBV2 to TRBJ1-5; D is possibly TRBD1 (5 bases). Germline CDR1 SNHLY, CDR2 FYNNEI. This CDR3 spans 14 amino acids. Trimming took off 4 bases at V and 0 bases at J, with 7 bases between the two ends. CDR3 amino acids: CASSGTNSNQPQHF. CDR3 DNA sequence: TGTGCCAGCAGTGGGACAAATAGCAATCAGCCCCAGCATTTT.

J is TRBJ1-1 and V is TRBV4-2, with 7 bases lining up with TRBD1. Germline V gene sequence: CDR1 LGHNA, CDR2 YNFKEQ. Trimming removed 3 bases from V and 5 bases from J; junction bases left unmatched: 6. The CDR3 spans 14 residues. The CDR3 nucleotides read TGTGCCAGCAGCCATTTTCAGGGACAGACTGAAGCTTTCTTT. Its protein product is CASSHFQGQTEAFF.

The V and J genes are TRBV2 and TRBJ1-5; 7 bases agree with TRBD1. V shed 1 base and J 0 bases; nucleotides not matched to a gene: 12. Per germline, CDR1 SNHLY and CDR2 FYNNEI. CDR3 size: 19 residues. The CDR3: CASSEVILQGINSNQPQHF. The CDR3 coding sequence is TGTGCCAGCAGTGAAGTTATATTACAGGGGATCAATAGCAATCAGCCCCAGCATTTT. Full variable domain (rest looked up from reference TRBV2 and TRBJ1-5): EPEVTQTPSHQVTQMGQEVILRCVPISNHLYFYWYRQILGQKVEFLVSFYNNEISEKSEIFDDQFSVERPDGSNFTLKIRSTKLEDSAMYFCASSEVILQGINSNQPQHFGDGTRLSIL.

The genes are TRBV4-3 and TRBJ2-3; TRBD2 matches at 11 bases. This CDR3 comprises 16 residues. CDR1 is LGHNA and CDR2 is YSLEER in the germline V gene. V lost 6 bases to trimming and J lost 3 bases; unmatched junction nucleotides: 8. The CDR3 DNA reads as TGCGCCAGCAGTCGTAGACTAGCGGGGCAGACAGATACGCAGTATTTT. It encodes CASSRRLAGQTDTQYF.

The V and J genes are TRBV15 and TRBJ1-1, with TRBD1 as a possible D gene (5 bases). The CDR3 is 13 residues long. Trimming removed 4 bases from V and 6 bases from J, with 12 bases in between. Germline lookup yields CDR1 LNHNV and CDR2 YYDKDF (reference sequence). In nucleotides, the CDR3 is TGTGCCACCAGCAAACAGGTGAGCCCTGAAGCTTTCTTT. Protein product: CATSKQVSPEAFF.

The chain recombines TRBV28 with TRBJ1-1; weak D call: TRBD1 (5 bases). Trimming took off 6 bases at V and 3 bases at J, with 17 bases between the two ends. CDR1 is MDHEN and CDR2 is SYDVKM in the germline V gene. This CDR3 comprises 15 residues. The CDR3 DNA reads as TGTGCCAGCAGCCCGGCGGGGGGAGTTCACACTGAAGCTTTCTTT. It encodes CASSPAGGVHTEAFF.

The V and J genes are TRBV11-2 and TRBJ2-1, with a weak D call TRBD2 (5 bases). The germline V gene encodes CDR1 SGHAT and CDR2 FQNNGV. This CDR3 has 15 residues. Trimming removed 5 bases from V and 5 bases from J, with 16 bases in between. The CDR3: CASSPGLPGHNEQFF. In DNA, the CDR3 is TGTGCCAGCAGCCCCGGACTCCCCGGACACAATGAGCAGTTCTTC.

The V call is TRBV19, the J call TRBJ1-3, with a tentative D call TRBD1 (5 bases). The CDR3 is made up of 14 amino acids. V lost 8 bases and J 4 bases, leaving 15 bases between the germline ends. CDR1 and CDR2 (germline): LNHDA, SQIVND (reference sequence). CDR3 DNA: TGTGCCAGTGGATGGGGCAATAACGGAAACACCATATATTTT. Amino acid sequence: CASGWGNNGNTIYF.

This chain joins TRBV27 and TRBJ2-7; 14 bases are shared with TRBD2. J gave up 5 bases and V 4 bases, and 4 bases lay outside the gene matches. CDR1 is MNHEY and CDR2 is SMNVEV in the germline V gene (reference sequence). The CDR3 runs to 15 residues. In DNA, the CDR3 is TGTGCCAGCAGTTCTCGACTAGCGGGGGGGAACGAGCAGTACTTC. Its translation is CASSSRLAGGNEQYF.

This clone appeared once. In nucleotides, the CDR3 is TGTGCCAGCAGTTTATACCCACTGTCCCCTTCGCCCTACGAGCAGTACTTC. This encodes CASSLYPLSPSPYEQYF. The chain combines TRBV27 with TRBJ2-7; D ambiguous. CDR3 length: 17 residues. The germline CDR1 and CDR2 sequences are MNHEY and SMNVEV (reference sequence). V lost 1 base and J 2 bases, leaving 18 bases between the germline ends.

The CDR3 loop reads CASSYSGTGRSGTSLSYEQYF. The CDR3, as DNA: TGTGCCAGCAGTTACTCCGGGACAGGGCGATCTGGGACTTCCCTCTCCTACGAGCAGTACTTC. This chain links TRBV6-2 or TRBV6-3 with TRBJ2-7, with 9 bases identical to TRBD1. CDR3 length: 21 residues. CDR1 is MNHEY and CDR2 is SVGEGT in the germline V gene. V was clipped by 0 bases and J by 0 bases; unmatched bases: 18.

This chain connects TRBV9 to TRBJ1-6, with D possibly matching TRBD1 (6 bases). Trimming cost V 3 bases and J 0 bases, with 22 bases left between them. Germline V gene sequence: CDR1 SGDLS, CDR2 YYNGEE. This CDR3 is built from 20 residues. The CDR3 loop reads CASSDPEDRPANSYNSPLHF. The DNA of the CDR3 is TGTGCCAGCAGCGACCCAGAGGACAGACCAGCCAACTCCTATAATTCACCCCTCCACTTT.

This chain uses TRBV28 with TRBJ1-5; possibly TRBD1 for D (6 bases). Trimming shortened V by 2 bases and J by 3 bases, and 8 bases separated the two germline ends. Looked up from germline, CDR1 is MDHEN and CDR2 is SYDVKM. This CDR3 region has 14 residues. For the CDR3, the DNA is TGTGCCAGCAGTTTAGGACAGCTCAATCAGCCCCAGCATTTT. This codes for CASSLGQLNQPQHF.

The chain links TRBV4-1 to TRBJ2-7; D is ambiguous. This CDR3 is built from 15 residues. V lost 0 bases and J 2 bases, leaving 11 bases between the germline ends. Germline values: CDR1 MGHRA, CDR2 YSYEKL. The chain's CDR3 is CASSQEGSSAYEQYF. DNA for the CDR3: TGCGCCAGCAGCCAAGAGGGCAGTTCAGCCTACGAGCAGTACTTC.

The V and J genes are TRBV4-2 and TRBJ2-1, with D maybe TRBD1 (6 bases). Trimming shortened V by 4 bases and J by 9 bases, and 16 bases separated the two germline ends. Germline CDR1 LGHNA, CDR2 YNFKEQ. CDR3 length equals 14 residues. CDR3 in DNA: TGTGCCAGCAGCCCAGGGGTCTCTAGGGGTGAGCAGTTCTTC. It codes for CASSPGVSRGEQFF.